Below, 9 T cell receptor beta chains from the same sample are listed, as sequenced in a study of breast tumors, draining lymph nodes, adjacent tissues. TCRdb reprocessed the multiplex PCR reads via MiXCR and lists one record per CDR3 protein. The sample contains around 21,000 distinct CDR3 sequences, approximately 40% of which appear only once. What was sequenced was breast tumor tissue. Source of these receptors: a female donor with breast cancer. Some clones in this sample may be carry-over from other donors' samples.

The rearrangement joins TRBV24-1 to TRBJ2-2; D may be TRBD1 (5 bases). V shed 8 bases and J shed 0 bases, with 9 bases lying between them. The CDR3 is made up of 14 amino acids. CDR1 is KGHDR and CDR2 is SFDVKD in the germline V gene. This chain's CDR3 is CATTQATNTGELFF. In nucleotides, the CDR3 is TGTGCCACCACACAGGCTACGAACACCGGGGAGCTGTTTTTT.

The V and J genes are TRBV9 and TRBJ1-6; D is uncertain. The CDR3 extends over 15 amino acids. V lost 0 bases and J 0 bases, leaving 4 bases between the germline ends. Germline CDR1 and CDR2: SGDLS and YYNGEE. CDR3 coding DNA: TGTGCCAGCAGCGTAGCAGGCTCCTATAATTCACCCCTCCACTTT. Amino acids: CASSVAGSYNSPLHF. Variable domain in full (rest from reference TRBV9 and TRBJ1-6): DSGVTQTPKHLITATGQRVTLRCSPRSGDLSVYWYQQSLDQGLQFLIQYYNGEERAKGNILERFSAQQFPDLHSELNLSSLELGDSALYFCASSVAGSYNSPLHFGNGTRLTVT.

This clonotype was seen just once. The V and J genes are TRBV5-5 and TRBJ1-4; no firm D call. The CDR3 runs 12 residues. V was cut by 3 bases and J by 6 bases, with 6 bases left in between. CDR1 SGHKS and CDR2 YYEKEE come from the germline V gene (reference sequence). CDR3 loop: CASSSPHEKLFF. CDR3 DNA: TGTGCCAGCAGCTCCCCGCATGAAAAACTGTTTTTT.

This clonotype rates as medium-sized. This chain links TRBV7-2 with TRBJ2-5; TRBD2 is a possible D gene (6 bases). The CDR3 is 14 amino acids. Germline values: CDR1 SGHTA, CDR2 FQGNSA. Trimming removed 5 bases from V and 7 bases from J, with 17 bases in between. CDR3 DNA sequence: TGTGCCAGCAGCCCATCTTGGGACGGGGGGACCCAGTACTTC. This encodes CASSPSWDGGTQYF.

This clonotype was detected ten times or more. The V and J genes are TRBV15 and TRBJ2-1; 9 bases fit TRBD1. The germline V gene has CDR1 LNHNV and CDR2 YYDKDF (reference sequence). CDR3 length: 16 residues. J gave up 5 bases and V 2 bases, and 7 bases lay outside the gene matches. The CDR3 coding sequence is TGTGCCACCAGCAGATGGGGGACAGGGCGGGACAATGAGCAGTTCTTC. Protein product: CATSRWGTGRDNEQFF.

As for this clonotype: The CDR3 ends on some other residue instead of the conserved phenylalanine or tryptophan, so this is likely a read error. The chain is built from TRBV7-2 and TRBJ2-7; TRBD2 matches 10 bases. The CDR3 is made up of 14 amino acids. The V gene's germline CDR1 is SGHTA and CDR2 FQGNSA. J lost 4 bases, V lost 6 bases, and 6 bases had no gene match. In DNA, the CDR3 is TGTGCCAGCAGTTCTTCTAGCGGGGGTTACGAGCAGTACCTC. Translating gives CASSSSSGGYEQYL.

This clonotype was observed many times. This rearrangement joins TRBV18 to TRBJ2-7; TRBD2 is a possible D gene (6 bases). The V gene's germline CDR1 is KGHSH and CDR2 LQKENI. V was shortened by 2 bases and J by 6 bases, with 14 bases between the two germline ends. The CDR3 consists of 14 residues. CDR3 in DNA: TGTGCCAGCTCACCAAACGGGAGAGTAACCGAGCAGTACTTC. Translated: CASSPNGRVTEQYF. Full variable domain (remainder filled in from reference TRBV18 and TRBJ2-7): NAGVMQNPRHLVRRRGQEARLRCSPMKGHSHVYWYRQLPEEGLKFMVYLQKENIIDESGMPKERFSAEFPKEGPSILRIQQVVRGDSAAYFCASSPNGRVTEQYFGPGTRLTVT.

This clonotype appeared once. The genes are TRBV24-1 and TRBJ2-6; D not resolved. This CDR3 region has 15 residues. The V and J ends lost 4 bases and 2 bases respectively, with 8 bases between them. CDR1 and CDR2 from the germline V gene are KGHDR and SFDVKD. Here the CDR3 reads CATSDRFAGANVLTF. The CDR3 nucleotides read TGTGCCACCAGTGACCGATTCGCTGGGGCCAACGTCCTGACTTTC.

V usage is TRBV20-1 and J usage is TRBJ2-1, with TRBD2 matching 7 bases. The CDR3 is made up of 15 amino acids. V gave up 3 bases and J gave up 6 bases; unmatched junction bases: 11. Germline lookup yields CDR1 DFQATT and CDR2 SNEGSKA (reference sequence). CDR3 region: CSASSSELAPNEQFF. CDR3 sequence (DNA): TGCAGTGCTAGTAGTTCGGAACTAGCGCCCAATGAGCAGTTCTTC.